The 29 T cell receptor beta chains below come from one sample, sequenced in a study of T cells after yellow fever vaccination. In TCRdb, the 5' RACE reads were re-called with MiXCR into one record per CDR3 protein. The table lists approximately 120,000 distinct CDR3 sequences, 12% to 15% of them singletons. The sequencing here drew on CD8+ T cells sorted from PBMCs, taken 5 days after the yellow fever booster vaccination. These receptors were obtained from a man between 18 and 29 years old who received the YFV17D yellow fever vaccine.

In nucleotides, the CDR3 is TGCGCCAGCCAGGGTGGGACCTACGAGCAGTACTTC. It translates to CASQGGTYEQYF. The chain has TRBV5-1 and TRBJ2-7; the D gene is possibly TRBD1 (5 bases). The CDR3 consists of 12 residues. V lost 7 bases and J lost 2, with 10 bases in between. In germline, CDR1 is SGHRS, CDR2 YFSETQ.

A few counts support this clonotype. The V call is TRBV7-9, the J call TRBJ2-1; 8 positions match TRBD2. V was clipped by 0 bases and J by 9 bases; unmatched bases: 4. Germline loops: CDR1 SEHNR, CDR2 FQNEAQ (reference sequence). This CDR3 has 14 residues. CDR3 residues: CASSLAPGGIEQFF. CDR3 nucleotides: TGTGCCAGCAGCTTAGCCCCGGGGGGGATTGAGCAGTTCTTC.

This chain connects TRBV6-1 to TRBJ2-2, with D perhaps TRBD1 (6 bases). Germline V gene sequence: CDR1 MNHNS, CDR2 SASEGT. The CDR3 totals 16 residues. The V end was cut by 2 bases, the J end by 4 bases, with 14 bases between. In DNA, the CDR3 is TGTGCCAGCAGTGAACTTTCCACAGGGTTCACCGGGGAGCTGTTTTTT. This encodes CASSELSTGFTGELFF.

This clonotype showed up many times. The chain carries TRBV29-1 and TRBJ2-1; D is unresolved. V shed 0 bases and J shed 5 bases, with 5 bases lying between them. Germline V gives CDR1 SQVTM, CDR2 ANQGSEA. The length of the CDR3 is 12 residues. The CDR3 DNA reads TGCAGCGTTGAAGAGATTGACAATGAGCAGTTCTTC. Its protein is CSVEEIDNEQFF.

This clonotype was seen more than once but under ten times. The rearrangement uses TRBV20-1 and TRBJ2-3; 11 bases match TRBD2. This CDR3 spans 15 amino acids. V gave up 0 bases and J gave up 5 bases; unmatched junction bases: 4. CDR1 and CDR2 from the germline V gene are DFQATT and SNEGSKA (reference sequence). The CDR3 region has the DNA TGCAGTGCTAGAGAGACTAGCGGGGATGTAGATACGCAGTATTTT. Translated: CSARETSGDVDTQYF.

This clonotype turned up a few times. This chain connects TRBV3-1 to TRBJ2-3, with D unresolved. The germline V gene has CDR1 LGHDT and CDR2 YNNKEL (reference sequence). Trimming pared 1 base from V and 3 bases from J, leaving 2 bases between. This CDR3 spans 12 amino acids. Here the CDR3 reads CASSQGTDTQYF. The DNA for the CDR3 is TGTGCCAGCAGCCAAGGGACAGATACGCAGTATTTT.

A few counts support this clonotype. This chain uses TRBV7-9 with TRBJ2-1; D uncertain. Per germline, CDR1 SEHNR and CDR2 FQNEAQ (reference sequence). The CDR3 length is 11 residues. Trimming took off 5 bases at V and 8 bases at J, with 7 bases between the two ends. This CDR3 reads CASSGTDEQFF. The CDR3 DNA is TGTGCCAGCAGCGGTACAGATGAGCAGTTCTTC.

V usage is TRBV5-1 and J usage is TRBJ2-5; TRBD2 matches at 14 bases. Germline CDR1 and CDR2: SGHRS and YFSETQ. The V and J ends lost 4 bases and 2 bases, in that order; junction bases with no gene match: 4. The CDR3 sequence is 16 residues long. CDR3 DNA: TGCGCCAGCAGCACCGGACTAGCGGGGGGTCAAGAGACCCAGTACTTC. It encodes CASSTGLAGGQETQYF. The whole variable domain, remainder taken from reference TRBV5-1 and TRBJ2-5, is KAGVTQTPRYLIKTRGQQVTLSCSPISGHRSVSWYQQTPGQGLQFLFEYFSETQRNKGNFPGRFSGRQFSNSRSEMNVSTLELGDSALYLCASSTGLAGGQETQYFGPGTRLLVL.

The chain joins TRBV7-2 to TRBJ1-3; D not resolved. Germline loops: CDR1 SGHTA, CDR2 FQGNSA. The CDR3 extends over 16 amino acids. The V end lost 5 bases, the J end lost 4 bases, and 18 bases lay between the germline ends. This CDR3 is CASSQPSGVQGNTIYF. In DNA, the CDR3 is TGTGCCAGCAGCCAGCCATCGGGTGTTCAAGGAAACACCATATATTTT.

The chain carries TRBV19 and TRBJ2-7; perhaps TRBD1 as D (5 bases). V was clipped by 5 bases and J by 2 bases, with 16 bases between them. This CDR3 has 15 amino acids. The V gene's germline CDR1 is LNHDA and CDR2 SQIVND (reference sequence). Here the CDR3 reads CASSPATGSTYEQYF. As DNA, the CDR3 is TGTGCCAGTAGTCCAGCCACAGGATCAACCTACGAGCAGTACTTC.

J is TRBJ2-1 and V is TRBV20-1, with 8 bases matching TRBD1. Trimming took 6 bases from V and 6 from J; bases not matched to a gene: 10. The CDR3 is 14 amino acids. Germline V gene sequence: CDR1 DFQATT, CDR2 SNEGSKA (reference sequence). The CDR3 nucleotides read TGCAGTGCGGTGGGGACAGGAGCGATCAATGAGCAGTTCTTC. Translating gives CSAVGTGAINEQFF.

V gene TRBV7-2 combines with J gene TRBJ2-7; TRBD1 might be the D (6 bases). The CDR3 is made up of 10 amino acids. The germline V gene encodes CDR1 SGHTA and CDR2 FQGNSA. The ends were cut back, 3 bases at V and 12 bases at J, with 9 bases in the middle. The CDR3 DNA reads TGTGCCAGCAGCTTGGGACATCTGTACTTC. Protein sequence: CASSLGHLYF.

The rearrangement links TRBV5-1 to TRBJ2-7; 8 bases are a match to TRBD2. V was clipped by 0 bases and J by 3 bases; unmatched bases: 2. Germline V gives CDR1 SGHRS, CDR2 YFSETQ. The CDR3 sequence is 14 residues long. For the CDR3, the DNA is TGCGCCAGCAGCTTGGGCGCGGGGGGCTACGAGCAGTACGTC. This codes for CASSLGAGGYEQYV.

This clonotype came up a few times. The rearrangement links TRBV10-3 to TRBJ2-3; 8 positions match TRBD2. This CDR3 has 16 amino acids. Germline V CDR1 and CDR2: ENHRY, SYGVKD. V trimming: 3 bases; J trimming: 0 bases; junction bases outside the gene matches: 5. The chain's CDR3 is CAISDERGMSTDTQYF. The CDR3 DNA is TGTGCCATCAGTGACGAGCGGGGGATGAGCACAGATACGCAGTATTTT.

The genes are TRBV6-5 and TRBJ1-2; 10 bases line up with TRBD1. Germline trimming cut 6 bases from V and 8 bases from J; bases unmatched to any gene: 6. Germline V CDR1 and CDR2: MNHEY, SVGAGI. The CDR3 length is 13 residues. CDR3 amino acids: CASSTTGGEGYTF. The CDR3 DNA reads TGTGCCAGCAGCACGACAGGGGGCGAAGGCTACACCTTC.

The V gene is TRBV4-3, the J gene TRBJ2-5, with a possible D match to TRBD1 (5 bases). Germline CDR1 and CDR2: LGHNA and YSLEER. V lost 0 bases, J lost 2 bases, and 7 bases lay in between. The CDR3 has 14 amino acids. The CDR3 loop reads CASSQDGQQETQYF. CDR3 DNA: TGCGCCAGCAGCCAAGATGGACAACAAGAGACCCAGTACTTC.

The chain carries TRBV6-6 and TRBJ2-3, with TRBD2 matching 8 bases. This CDR3 is built from 19 residues. Germline V gives CDR1 MNHNY, CDR2 SVGAGI (reference sequence). V shed 0 bases, J shed 6 bases, and the junction held 17 bases outside the gene matches. The CDR3 nucleotides read TGTGCCAGCAGTTACTCTATCCAGAGGGGACTAGATGAGCACGATACGCAGTATTTT. This codes for CASSYSIQRGLDEHDTQYF.

This chain uses TRBV12-3 or TRBV12-4 with TRBJ1-4, with no clear D. This CDR3 region has 11 residues. Trimming took 2 bases from V and 5 from J, leaving 0 bases between them. CDR3 sequence: CASSLNEKLFF. The CDR3 DNA reads as TGTGCCAGCAGTTTAAATGAAAAACTGTTTTTT.

There are a few counts of this clonotype. The chain combines TRBV18 with TRBJ2-3; no definite D call. Germline values: CDR1 KGHSH, CDR2 LQKENI. The CDR3 is 15 residues long. The V gene lost 6 bases and the J gene lost 9 bases, with 22 bases spanning the gap. CDR3 loop: CASSPEPRILDTQYF. In DNA, the CDR3 is TGTGCCAGCTCCCCCGAGCCCCGAATCCTCGACACGCAGTATTTT.

The V call is TRBV7-6, the J call TRBJ2-7; D possibly corresponds to TRBD1 (6 bases). Germline values: CDR1 SGHVS, CDR2 FNYEAQ. The germline V and J ends were trimmed by 5 bases and 5 bases, with 19 bases remaining between them. CDR3 length: 15 amino acids. CDR3 sequence reads: CASSAKDSALNEQYF. The CDR3, as DNA: TGTGCCAGCAGCGCAAAGGACAGTGCCCTGAACGAGCAGTACTTC.

V and J are TRBV29-1 and TRBJ1-2; D is ambiguous. The CDR3 has 14 amino acids. CDR1 SQVTM and CDR2 ANQGSEA come from the germline V gene. The V end lost 3 bases, the J end lost 1 base, and 12 bases lay between the germline ends. CDR3 loop: CSVEGDVFNYGYTF. CDR3 coding DNA: TGCAGCGTTGAGGGAGACGTATTTAACTATGGCTACACCTTC. Variable domain in full (rest from reference TRBV29-1 and TRBJ1-2): SAVISQKPSRDICQRGTSLTIQCQVDSQVTMMFWYRQQPGQSLTLIATANQGSEATYESGFVIDKFPISRPNLTFSTLTVSNMSPEDSSIYLCSVEGDVFNYGYTFGSGTRLTVV.

The chain joins TRBV27 to TRBJ2-7, with 8 bases fitting TRBD1. Germline lookup yields CDR1 MNHEY and CDR2 SMNVEV (reference sequence). The CDR3 totals 13 residues. J lost 7 bases, V lost 4 bases, and 6 bases had no gene match. CDR3 loop: CASSSDRAWEQYF. The CDR3 coding sequence is TGTGCCAGCAGTTCGGACAGGGCTTGGGAGCAGTACTTC.

The chain combines TRBV5-1 with TRBJ2-3; 9 bases line up with TRBD1. This CDR3 is 16 amino acids long. V lost 6 bases and J lost 4; bases outside the gene matches: 12. CDR1 is SGHRS and CDR2 is YFSETQ in the germline V gene. The CDR3 DNA reads TGCGCCAGCACTTCCTTCCGGGACAGGGTCCCAGATACGCAGTATTTT. As protein: CASTSFRDRVPDTQYF. The full variable domain, rest sourced from reference TRBV5-1 and TRBJ2-3, is KAGVTQTPRYLIKTRGQQVTLSCSPISGHRSVSWYQQTPGQGLQFLFEYFSETQRNKGNFPGRFSGRQFSNSRSEMNVSTLELGDSALYLCASTSFRDRVPDTQYFGPGTRLTVL.

This clonotype was detected once. J is TRBJ1-2 and V is TRBV6-4; D unclear. The germline V gene encodes CDR1 MRHNA and CDR2 SNTAGT. The CDR3 spans 16 residues. V shed 0 bases and J shed 2 bases, with 13 bases lying between them. Written as DNA, the CDR3 is TGTGCCAGCAGTGACTCGAGTCATGGAGGGAACTATGGCTACACCTTC. Translating gives CASSDSSHGGNYGYTF.

V is TRBV3-1 and J is TRBJ2-2; D remains ambiguous. V gave up 6 bases and J gave up 1 base, with 12 bases separating them. From germline, CDR1 is LGHDT and CDR2 YNNKEL (reference sequence). The CDR3 is 15 residues long. The CDR3 here is CASREFNRNTGELFF. The CDR3 DNA reads as TGTGCCAGCAGAGAATTCAACAGGAACACCGGGGAGCTGTTTTTT.

V is TRBV11-2 and J is TRBJ2-1, with 9 bases fitting TRBD2. The CDR3 runs to 14 residues. Trimming took 10 bases from V and 6 from J; bases not matched to a gene: 10. Germline loops: CDR1 SGHAT, CDR2 FQNNGV. Here the CDR3 DNA reads TGTGCCACCTCGGCGGGGGGGCCGGCCAATGAGCAGTTCTTC. It encodes CATSAGGPANEQFF.

This chain connects TRBV6-5 to TRBJ2-5; D remains ambiguous. The CDR3 extends over 14 amino acids. Germline assignment: CDR1 MNHEY and CDR2 SVGAGI. Trimming removed 5 bases at V and 2 bases at J, with 12 bases between. CDR3 DNA sequence: TGTGCCAGCAGTCATCGACTGGTACAAGAGACCCAGTACTTC. This translates into CASSHRLVQETQYF.

This clonotype has a handful of counts. One junction end does not reproduce the germline sequence, and a read error may be involved. The V call is TRBV12-5, the J call TRBJ2-1, with 8 bases matching TRBD1. Germline assignment: CDR1 LGHNT and CDR2 FRNRAP. The CDR3 covers 12 residues. Here the CDR3 reads CASGLPGTGWIF. For the CDR3, the DNA is TGTGCTAGTGGCCTCCCGGGGACAGGATGGATCTTC. Filled out from reference TRBV12-5 and TRBJ2-1, the complete variable domain reads DARVTQTPRHKVTEMGQEVTMRCQPILGHNTVFWYRQTMMQGLELLAYFRNRAPLDDSGMPKDRFSAEMPDATLATLKIQPSEPRDSAVYFCASGLPGTGWIFGPGTRLTVL.

This clonotype has a handful of counts. The rearrangement uses TRBV16 and TRBJ2-5; tentative D call: TRBD1 (5 bases). Trimming left V 0 bases short and J 5 bases short, with 13 bases between. The CDR3 consists of 15 residues. The V gene's germline CDR1 is KGHSY and CDR2 FQNENV. CDR3 protein: CASSQSPGLDETQYF. CDR3 in DNA: TGTGCCAGCAGCCAATCGCCAGGGCTGGATGAGACCCAGTACTTC.